This T cell receptor beta chain originates from a study of OX40 agonist ivuxolimab in advanced cancers. This clone was counted a single time. Its cognate antigen is unknown. Profiling relied on immunoSEQ multiplex PCR, and the TCRdb table lists in-frame clones only, not all of them. The data hold 50,000 to 70,000 clones, with around 85% observed a single time. Blood draws occurred at baseline, cycle 4 day 1, and cycle 7 day 1. The CDR3 contains 14 residues. J was trimmed by 5 bases and V by 10 bases; bases with no gene match: 9. CDR1 LNHDA and CDR2 SQIVND come from the germline V gene (reference sequence). Study results and caveats: Expanded clones belonging to CD8+ T cells outnumbered, on average, those of CD4+. Antigen specificity was not determined for the expanded peripheral T cells.

The receptor was isolated from an adult with an advanced solid tumor such as melanoma, head and neck, liver or kidney cancer. Here the sequenced sample was CD4+ or CD8+ T cells sorted from blood, taken in a trial of the OX40 agonist ivuxolimab. The chain couples TRBV19 to TRBJ2-2; 8 bases match TRBD2. The DNA for the CDR3 is TGTGCCACTTCCGCGGGGGGAAGGACCGGGGAGCTGTTTTTT. Amino acid sequence: CATSAGGRTGELFF.